This T cell receptor (beta chain) derives from a study of blood T cells in healthy people across ages. This clonotype was detected a few times. Deletions cut 4 bases from V and 0 bases from J, with 13 bases between. Germline V gives CDR1 MGHRA, CDR2 YSYEKL. The length of the CDR3 is 17 residues. A second PCR, run for about 7 to 11 cycles, used a sample-barcoded 5' primer plus a J-beta primer mix. Each CDR3 protein is one row after TCRdb ran MiXCR on the 5' RACE reads. The sample lists approximately 670,000 distinct CDR3 sequences; around two fifths were seen once. Source material: blood. The chain combines TRBV4-1 with TRBJ2-6; D uncertain. This clonotype originated in an elderly man in good health. In DNA, the CDR3 is TGCGCCAGCAGCCTCTTGATGGCTCCCTCTGGGGCCAACGTCCTGACTTTC. This codes for CASSLLMAPSGANVLTF.